Listed below are T cell receptor beta chains from one sample, sequenced in a study of T cell repertoires in ileal Crohn's disease. Here immunoSEQ multiplex PCR was the method, and the copy in TCRdb shows in-frame clones only, minus some. Of around 14,000 clones listed, about three quarters were seen once; the top ten hold approximately 4.7%. Input material: ileal tissue. Receptor source: an adult with Crohn's disease. Both conserved end residues are part of each CDR3. A D gene is named only where the DNA matches it firmly. Clone size is stated in some rows and not others, as once, few, many or a class when expanded.

cdr3_nt | cdr3_aa | d_call | cdr3_length | j_call | clone_size | v_call
TGTGCCAGCAGCCCACCCCGGGCAGGGACCTACGAGCAGTACTTC | CASSPPRAGTYEQYF | . | 15 | TRBJ2-7 | once | TRBV7-2
TGTGCCAGCAGCCCTAGACAGGTCACTCTGGATACGCAGTATTTT | CASSPRQVTLDTQYF | . | 15 | TRBJ2-3 | once | TRBV9
TGTGCCAGCACCAACACGTTTAATTCACCCCTCCACTTT | CASTNTFNSPLHF | . | 13 | TRBJ1-6 | few | TRBV14
TGTGCCAGCAGTTTAACAGGGGTCTCCTATAATTCACCCCTCCACTTT | CASSLTGVSYNSPLHF | TRBD1 | 16 | TRBJ1-6 | . | TRBV27
TGTGCCAGCTCATTCCGGCGGAACTCCTACGAGCAGTACTTC | CASSFRRNSYEQYF | . | 14 | TRBJ2-7 | . | TRBV14
TGTGCCATCAGTGAAGCTCCAGGGTCTAACTATGGCTACACCTTC | CAISEAPGSNYGYTF | . | 15 | TRBJ1-2 | . | TRBV10-3
TGCGCCAGCAGCGGCTCAGGGGCGGCTACAGATACGCAGTATTTT | CASSGSGAATDTQYF | . | 15 | TRBJ2-3 | . | TRBV5-1
TGTGCCACCAGCAGAGATATCGGTCTAGTAAACACCGGGGAGCTGTTTTTT | CATSRDIGLVNTGELFF | . | 17 | TRBJ2-2 | . | TRBV15
TGTGCCAGCAGTTTGCGTGAAAAACTGTTTTTT | CASSLREKLFF | . | 11 | TRBJ1-4 | few | TRBV28
TGTGCCAGCAGCCAAGATTTGGCTAGCGGCTCCTACGAGCAGTACTTC | CASSQDLASGSYEQYF | TRBD2 | 16 | TRBJ2-7 | few | TRBV4-2
TGCGCCAGCAGCCAAGACAGGGGCTATTTGACCTATGGCTACACCTTC | CASSQDRGYLTYGYTF | . | 16 | TRBJ1-2 | . | TRBV4-1
TGCGCCAGCAGCTTACAGGGATCGAACTATGGCTACACCTTC | CASSLQGSNYGYTF | . | 14 | TRBJ1-2 | . | TRBV5-1
TGTGCCAGCAGCTATCTAGCGGGAGGATCAGATACGCAGTATTTT | CASSYLAGGSDTQYF | TRBD2 | 15 | TRBJ2-3 | . | TRBV6-6
TGTGCCAGCAGCTTAGCGGGGACTAGCGGGGGGTACGAGCAGTACTTC | CASSLAGTSGGYEQYF | TRBD2 | 16 | TRBJ2-7 | . | TRBV7-2
TGTGCCTGGAGTGCCTCGACAGGGAGAGGTACTGAAGCTTTCTTT | CAWSASTGRGTEAFF | TRBD1 | 15 | TRBJ1-1 | . | TRBV30
TGTGCCAGCAGGGTGGGTCGGGAAGGCTACACCTTC | CASRVGREGYTF | . | 12 | TRBJ1-2 | . | TRBV2
TGTGCCAGCAGCTCCGGGCGGGCTAGCGGGGCCTTGGGGAATGAGCAGTTCTTC | CASSSGRASGALGNEQFF | TRBD2 | 18 | TRBJ2-1 | . | TRBV7-9
TGTGCCACCAGCAGAGAAGCGACAGGAAAAGCTAACTATGGCTACACCTTC | CATSREATGKANYGYTF | . | 17 | TRBJ1-2 | few | TRBV15
TGTGCCAGCAGTTTACGGACTGAGGAAACCCAGTACTTC | CASSLRTEETQYF | . | 13 | TRBJ2-5 | . | TRBV27
TGTGCCAGCACACACGCTTGGGACAGCTGGACCGGGGAGCTGTTTTTT | CASTHAWDSWTGELFF | TRBD1 | 16 | TRBJ2-2 | . | TRBV28
TGTGCCAGCAGCTTAGAGGCGGCAGGGGGGTCCCTGGGCGAGCAGTACTTC | CASSLEAAGGSLGEQYF | . | 17 | TRBJ2-7 | . | TRBV11-2
TGTGCCAGCTCACTCAGCGGTTTCTCCTACAATGAGCAGTTCTTC | CASSLSGFSYNEQFF | . | 15 | TRBJ2-1 | . | TRBV18
TGTGCCAGCAGCGTAGACAGACTAGCGGGGGGCACCGGGGAGCTGTTTTTT | CASSVDRLAGGTGELFF | TRBD2 | 17 | TRBJ2-2 | large | TRBV9
TGTGCCAGCTCACCACGGCAGGGGAACGAGTTACAGAATAATTCACCCCTCCACTTT | CASSPRQGNELQNNSPLHF | . | 19 | TRBJ1-6 | . | TRBV18
TGTGCCAGCAGCCAAGATCGGGGACAGAACTATGGCTACACCTTC | CASSQDRGQNYGYTF | TRBD1 | 15 | TRBJ1-2 | few | TRBV4-2
TGTGCCAGCAGCTTCTACAGGGGCGGTGAAGCTTTCTTT | CASSFYRGGEAFF | TRBD1 | 13 | TRBJ1-1 | . | TRBV5-4
TGTGCCAGCAGGTCGGGACAGGGCAGTCAGCCCCAGCATTTT | CASRSGQGSQPQHF | TRBD1 | 14 | TRBJ1-5 | . | TRBV28
TGCGCCAGCAGCCAAGTGTCTGGGCTAGCGAGGGAGCAGTACTTC | CASSQVSGLAREQYF | . | 15 | TRBJ2-7 | once | TRBV7-3
TGTGCCACCAGCAGAGGGGGACAGTACGAGCAGTACTTC | CATSRGGQYEQYF | TRBD1 | 13 | TRBJ2-7 | medium-sized | TRBV15
TGTGCCAGCAGGTCGTTTTCGGGGGGCAATGAGCAGTTCTTC | CASRSFSGGNEQFF | TRBD2 | 14 | TRBJ2-1 | few | TRBV13
TGTGCCTGGAGGCCCCGGGACAGGGGAAGCACTGAAGCTTTCTTT | CAWRPRDRGSTEAFF | TRBD1 | 15 | TRBJ1-1 | once | TRBV30
TGTGCCACCAGCCCTGACAGGGCGTATGGCTACACCTTC | CATSPDRAYGYTF | TRBD1 | 13 | TRBJ1-2 | . | TRBV15
TGTGCCAGCAGTCCGGGTCCAGGGGGAAACTATGGCTACACCTTC | CASSPGPGGNYGYTF | TRBD1 | 15 | TRBJ1-2 | . | TRBV2
TGTGCCAGCAGCCCAGGCGGGGGGGATAATTCACCCCTCCACTTT | CASSPGGGDNSPLHF | . | 15 | TRBJ1-6 | . | TRBV9